The 13 T cell receptor beta chains below all came from one sample that was sequenced in a study of T cell responses to AZD1222 COVID-19 vaccine. Assay used: immunoSEQ multiplex PCR; TCRdb lists only in-frame clones, some missing. Among fewer than 200,000 clones listed, approximately 92% were seen once. The sequencing here drew on peripheral blood, taken on day 0 of AZD1222 vaccination. The receptors derive from an adult in good health.

The chain couples TRBV6-5 to TRBJ1-2, with D perhaps TRBD1 (5 bases). Trimming shortened V by 4 bases and J by 6 bases, and 12 bases separated the two germline ends. Germline values: CDR1 MNHEY, CDR2 SVGAGI. CDR3 size: 13 residues. For the CDR3, the DNA is TGTGCCAGCAGTTGGGGCGTAGGGGATGGCTACACCTTC. Protein product: CASSWGVGDGYTF.

The J gene is TRBJ1-2, the V gene TRBV21-1. TRBV21-1 is termed a pseudogene. The CDR3 runs 14 residues. CDR3 coding DNA: TGTGCCAGCAGCAACCGGGACGGTAGAGATGGCTACACCTTC. As protein: CASSNRDGRDGYTF.

The J gene is TRBJ2-1, the V gene TRBV2; D is unclear. The CDR3 consists of 12 residues. Germline lookup yields CDR1 SNHLY and CDR2 FYNNEI. Trimming took 6 bases from V and 6 from J, leaving 9 bases between them. CDR3 protein: CASRGPANEQFF. DNA of the CDR3: TGTGCCAGCAGAGGACCCGCCAATGAGCAGTTCTTC.

This chain links TRBV19 with TRBJ2-4; tentative D call: TRBD2 (5 bases). The CDR3 runs to 16 residues. Germline V CDR1 and CDR2: LNHDA, SQIVND (reference sequence). Trimming took off 3 bases at V and 1 base at J, with 13 bases between the two ends. In DNA form, the CDR3 reads TGTGCCAGTAGTATCCGTCCGGGGTCGGCCAAAAACATTCAGTACTTC. This encodes CASSIRPGSAKNIQYF. Full variable domain (missing parts from reference TRBV19 and TRBJ2-4): DGGITQSPKYLFRKEGQNVTLSCEQNLNHDAMYWYRQDPGQGLRLIYYSQIVNDFQKGDIAEGYSVSREKKESFPLTVTSAQKNPTAFYLCASSIRPGSAKNIQYFGAGTRLSVL.

The chain carries TRBV19 and TRBJ1-6; D uncertain. This CDR3 is 16 amino acids long. The V and J ends lost 3 bases and 7 bases respectively, with 16 bases between them. CDR1 is LNHDA, CDR2 SQIVND, per germline (reference sequence). The CDR3: CASSIRSGVANSPLHF. The CDR3, as DNA: TGTGCCAGTAGTATTCGGTCCGGGGTCGCGAATTCACCCCTCCACTTT.

The V call is TRBV19, the J call TRBJ1-2, with 9 bases fitting TRBD1. V lost 5 bases, J lost 4 bases, and 8 bases stayed unmatched. CDR3 length: 15 amino acids. Germline CDR1 LNHDA, CDR2 SQIVND (reference sequence). The CDR3 DNA reads as TGTGCCAGTAGTTCCGGGACAGGGAACCTCTATGGCTACACCTTC. Protein product: CASSSGTGNLYGYTF.

Only a few counts were recorded for this clone. J is TRBJ1-2 and V is TRBV12-2. TRBV12-2 is a pseudogene. The CDR3 length is 10 residues. CDR3 residues: CASRLAKHTF. The CDR3 DNA follows: TGTGCAAGTCGCTTAGCCAAGCACACCTTC.

The chain recombines TRBV6-2 or TRBV6-3 with TRBJ1-6; 8 bases align to TRBD1. The V gene's germline CDR1 is MNHEY and CDR2 SVGEGT. This CDR3 has 14 amino acids. The V gene end was trimmed by 1 base and the J gene end by 7 bases; junction bases not matched to a gene: 0. The DNA for the CDR3 is TGTGCCAGCAGTTACTGGACAGGGAATTCACCCCTCCACTTT. Translating it yields CASSYWTGNSPLHF.

The chain is built from TRBV7-8 and TRBJ2-1; unclear D gene. The CDR3 is 16 residues long. Germline V gives CDR1 SGHVS, CDR2 FQNEAQ. Trimming removed 5 bases at V and 0 bases at J, with 14 bases between. CDR3 DNA sequence: TGTGCCAGCAGCCGATATCAGCTCAGCTCCTACAATGAGCAGTTCTTC. It yields the protein CASSRYQLSSYNEQFF.

J is TRBJ1-1 and V is TRBV27, with D possibly being TRBD1 (5 bases). The CDR3 has 11 amino acids. Germline V gene data show CDR1 as MNHEY and CDR2 as SMNVEV (reference sequence). The germline V and J ends were trimmed by 8 bases and 6 bases, with 10 bases remaining between them. CDR3 DNA sequence: TGTGCCAGCCAGATGGGGGCTGAAGCTTTCTTT. Its protein is CASQMGAEAFF.

Of note for this clone: Other DNA sequences from this sample encode an identical CDR3 as well. J is TRBJ2-2 and V is TRBV5-1; no clear D gene. This CDR3 has 12 residues. Per germline, CDR1 SGHRS and CDR2 YFSETQ. Trimming cost V 4 bases and J 2 bases, with 3 bases left between them. CDR3: CASSPNTGELFF. The CDR3 nucleotides are TGCGCCAGCAGCCCTAACACCGGGGAGCTGTTTTTT.

CDR3 nucleotides: TGTGCCAGCAGAGAACGGAGTGGCTATGGCTACACCTTC. Translation: CASRERSGYGYTF. The V gene is TRBV4-2, the J gene TRBJ1-2; the D is unclear. The germline gives CDR1 LGHNA, CDR2 YNFKEQ. The CDR3 sequence is 13 residues long. The V end was cut by 6 bases, the J end by 4 bases, with 12 bases between.

The V gene is TRBV27, the J gene TRBJ2-1, with TRBD2 identical over 10 bases. The length of the CDR3 is 15 residues. Germline CDR1 reads MNHEY; CDR2 reads SMNVEV (reference sequence). V shed 5 bases and J 7 bases; nucleotides not matched to a gene: 8. DNA of the CDR3: TGTGCCAGCAGTCCTAGCGGGGGCCCTTCAAATGAGCAGTTCTTC. This encodes CASSPSGGPSNEQFF.